This T cell receptor beta chain stems from a study of blood T cell repertoires in COVID-19. Clones were read by immunoSEQ multiplex PCR, and TCRdb kept only the in-frame ones, dropping some. The sample lists roughly 340,000 clones, 89% occurring once. The V end lost 1 base, the J end lost 3 bases, and 10 bases lay between the germline ends. Germline assignment: CDR1 SGHAT and CDR2 FQNNGV. The CDR3 totals 14 residues. This receptor was obtained from a woman aged 25 to 45 with COVID-19, enrolled during active disease. This sequence joins TRBV11-2 and TRBJ2-7, with a tentative D call TRBD1 (5 bases). The specimen sequenced was peripheral blood. In DNA form, the CDR3 reads TGTGCCAGCAGCTTAGGGTGGCAGGGCTACGAGCAGTACTTC. Residues: CASSLGWQGYEQYF.